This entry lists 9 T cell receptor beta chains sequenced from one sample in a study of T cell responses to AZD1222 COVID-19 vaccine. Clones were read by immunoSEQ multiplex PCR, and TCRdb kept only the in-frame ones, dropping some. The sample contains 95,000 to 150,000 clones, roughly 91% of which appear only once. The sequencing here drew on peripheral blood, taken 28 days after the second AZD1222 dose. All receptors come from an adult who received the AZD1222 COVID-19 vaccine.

CDR3: CVRSFEDDTDTQYF. The CDR3 DNA reads as TGTGTCAGAAGCTTTGAGGACGACACAGATACGCAGTATTTT. The gene calls are TRBV7-5 and TRBJ2-3. TRBV7-5 is flagged as a pseudogene. The CDR3 contains 14 residues.

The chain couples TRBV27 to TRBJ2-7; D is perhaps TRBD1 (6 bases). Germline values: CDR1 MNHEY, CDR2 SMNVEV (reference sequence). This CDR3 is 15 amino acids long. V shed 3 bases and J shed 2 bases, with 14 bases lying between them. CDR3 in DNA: TGTGCCAGCAGTTTGGGGGCAGCCTTTCCCTACGAGCAGTACTTC. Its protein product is CASSLGAAFPYEQYF.

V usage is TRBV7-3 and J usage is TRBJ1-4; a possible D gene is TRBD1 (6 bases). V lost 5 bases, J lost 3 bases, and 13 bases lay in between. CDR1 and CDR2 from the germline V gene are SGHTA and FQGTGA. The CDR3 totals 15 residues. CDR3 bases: TGTGCCAGCAGCAAAAGGGGGGGCCCTAATGAAAAACTGTTTTTT. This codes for CASSKRGGPNEKLFF.

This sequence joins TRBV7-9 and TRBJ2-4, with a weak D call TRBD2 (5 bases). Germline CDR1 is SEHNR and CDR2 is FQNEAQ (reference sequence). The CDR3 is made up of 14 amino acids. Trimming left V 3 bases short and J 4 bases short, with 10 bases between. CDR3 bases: TGTGCCAGCAGCTTGGCGGAGGCAAAAAACATTCAGTACTTC. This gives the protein CASSLAEAKNIQYF.

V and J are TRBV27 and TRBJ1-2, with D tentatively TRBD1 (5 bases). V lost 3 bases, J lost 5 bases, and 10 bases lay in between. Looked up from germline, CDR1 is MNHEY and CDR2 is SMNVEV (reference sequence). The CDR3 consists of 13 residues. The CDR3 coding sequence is TGTGCCAGCAGTTTCGGGGGGAAGTATGGCTACACCTTC. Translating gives CASSFGGKYGYTF.

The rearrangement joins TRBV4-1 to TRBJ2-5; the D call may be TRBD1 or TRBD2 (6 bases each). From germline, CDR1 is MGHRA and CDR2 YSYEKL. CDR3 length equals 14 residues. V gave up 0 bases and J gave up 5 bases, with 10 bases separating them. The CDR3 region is CASSQEGGRETQYF. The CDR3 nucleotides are TGCGCCAGCAGCCAAGAGGGGGGCCGGGAGACCCAGTACTTC.

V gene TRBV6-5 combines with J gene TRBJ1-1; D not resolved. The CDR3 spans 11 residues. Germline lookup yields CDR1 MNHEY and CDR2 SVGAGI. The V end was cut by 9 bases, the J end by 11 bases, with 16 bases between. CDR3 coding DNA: TGTGCCAGTAGTACCCGGGGAGGGGCTTTCTTT. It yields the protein CASSTRGGAFF.

Written as DNA, the CDR3 is TGTGCCAGCAGCATCGACGGGGCGGTCGGAGGCTACACCTTC. It is translated as CASSIDGAVGGYTF. The V and J genes are TRBV7-3 and TRBJ1-2; D may be TRBD1 (5 bases). The germline V and J ends were trimmed by 5 bases and 8 bases, with 18 bases remaining between them. CDR1 is SGHTA and CDR2 is FQGTGA in the germline V gene. The CDR3 spans 14 residues.

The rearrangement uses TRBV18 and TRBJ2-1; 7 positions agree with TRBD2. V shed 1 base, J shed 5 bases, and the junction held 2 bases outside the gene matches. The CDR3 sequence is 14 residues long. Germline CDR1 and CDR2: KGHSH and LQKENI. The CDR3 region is CASSPQLADNEQFF. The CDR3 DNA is TGTGCCAGCTCACCACAGCTAGCGGACAATGAGCAGTTCTTC.